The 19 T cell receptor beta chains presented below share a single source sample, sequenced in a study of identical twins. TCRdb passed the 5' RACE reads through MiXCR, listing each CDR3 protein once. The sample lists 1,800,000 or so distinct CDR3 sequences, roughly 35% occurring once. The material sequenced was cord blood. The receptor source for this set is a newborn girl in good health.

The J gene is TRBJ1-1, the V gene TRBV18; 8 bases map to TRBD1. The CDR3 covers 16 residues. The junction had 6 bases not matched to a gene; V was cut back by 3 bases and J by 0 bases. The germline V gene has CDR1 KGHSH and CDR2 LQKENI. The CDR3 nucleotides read TGTGCCAGCTCACCGAACAGGGGGAACATGAACACTGAAGCTTTCTTT. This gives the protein CASSPNRGNMNTEAFF.

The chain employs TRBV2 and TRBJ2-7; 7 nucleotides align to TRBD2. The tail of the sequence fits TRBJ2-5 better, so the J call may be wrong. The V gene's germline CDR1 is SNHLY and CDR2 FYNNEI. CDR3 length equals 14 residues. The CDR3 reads CASGAGVGQETQYF. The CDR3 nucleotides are TGTGCCAGCGGCGCGGGAGTAGGACAAGAGACCCAGTACTTC.

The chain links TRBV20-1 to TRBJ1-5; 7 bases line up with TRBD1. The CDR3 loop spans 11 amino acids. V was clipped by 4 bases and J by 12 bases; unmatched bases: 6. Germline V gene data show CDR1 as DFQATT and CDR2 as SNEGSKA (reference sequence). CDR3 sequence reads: CSAIQGGLQHF. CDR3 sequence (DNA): TGCAGTGCTATTCAGGGGGGGCTCCAGCATTTT.

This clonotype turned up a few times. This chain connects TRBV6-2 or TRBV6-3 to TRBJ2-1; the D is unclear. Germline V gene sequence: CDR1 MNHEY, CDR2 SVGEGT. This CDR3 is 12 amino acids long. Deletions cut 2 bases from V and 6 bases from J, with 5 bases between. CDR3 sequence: CASSYTINEQFF. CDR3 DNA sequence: TGTGCCAGCAGTTACACGATCAATGAGCAGTTCTTC.

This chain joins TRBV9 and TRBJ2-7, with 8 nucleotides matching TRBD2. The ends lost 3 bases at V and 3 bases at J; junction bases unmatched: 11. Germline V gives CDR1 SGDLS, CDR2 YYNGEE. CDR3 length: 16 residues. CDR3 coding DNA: TGTGCCAGCAGCGGAGTCCTTAGCGGGGCAATCTACGAGCAGTACTTC. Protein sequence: CASSGVLSGAIYEQYF. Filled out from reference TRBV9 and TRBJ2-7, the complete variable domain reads DSGVTQTPKHLITATGQRVTLRCSPRSGDLSVYWYQQSLDQGLQFLIQYYNGEERAKGNILERFSAQQFPDLHSELNLSSLELGDSALYFCASSGVLSGAIYEQYFGPGTRLTVT.

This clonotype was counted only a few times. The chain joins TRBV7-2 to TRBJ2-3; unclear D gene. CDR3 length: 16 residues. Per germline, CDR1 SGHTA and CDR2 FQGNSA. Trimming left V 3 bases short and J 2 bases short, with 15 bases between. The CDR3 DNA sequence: TGTGCCAGCAGCTTCAGGACCTGGCACGACACAGATACGCAGTATTTT. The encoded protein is CASSFRTWHDTDTQYF.

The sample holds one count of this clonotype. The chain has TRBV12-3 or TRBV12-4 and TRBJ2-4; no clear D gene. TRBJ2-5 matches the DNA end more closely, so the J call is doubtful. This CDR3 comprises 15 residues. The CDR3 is CASSWSGLLRETQYF. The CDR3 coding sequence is TGTGCCAGCAGTTGGAGTGGGCTCCTACGAGAGACCCAGTACTTC.

The chain's CDR3 is CAIRDSQGSTDTQYF. In nucleotides, the CDR3 is TGTGCCATCAGGGACTCCCAGGGGAGCACAGATACGCAGTATTTT. This sequence joins TRBV10-3 and TRBJ2-3, with D perhaps matching TRBD1 (6 bases). Germline CDR1 and CDR2: ENHRY and SYGVKD. This CDR3 spans 15 amino acids. V lost 6 bases to trimming and J lost 0 bases, with 13 bases between them.

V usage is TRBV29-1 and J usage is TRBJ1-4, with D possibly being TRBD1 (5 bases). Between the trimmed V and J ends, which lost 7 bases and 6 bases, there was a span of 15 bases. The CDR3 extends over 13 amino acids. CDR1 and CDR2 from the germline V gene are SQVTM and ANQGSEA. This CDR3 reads CSAQGGEYEKLFF. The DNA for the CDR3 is TGCAGCGCCCAGGGAGGGGAGTATGAAAAACTGTTTTTT.

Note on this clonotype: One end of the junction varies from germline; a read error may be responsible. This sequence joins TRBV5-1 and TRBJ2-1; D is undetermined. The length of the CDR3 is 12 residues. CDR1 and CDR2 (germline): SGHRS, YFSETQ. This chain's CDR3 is CASSLTGYEQVF. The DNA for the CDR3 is TGCGCCAGCAGCTTGACCGGGTATGAGCAGGTCTTC.

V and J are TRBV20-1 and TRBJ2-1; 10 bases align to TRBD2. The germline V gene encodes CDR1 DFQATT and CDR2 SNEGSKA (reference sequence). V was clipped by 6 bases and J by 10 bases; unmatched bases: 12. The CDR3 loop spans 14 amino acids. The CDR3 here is CSANEGLARGEQFF. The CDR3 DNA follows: TGCAGTGCGAACGAGGGACTAGCGAGGGGCGAGCAGTTCTTC.

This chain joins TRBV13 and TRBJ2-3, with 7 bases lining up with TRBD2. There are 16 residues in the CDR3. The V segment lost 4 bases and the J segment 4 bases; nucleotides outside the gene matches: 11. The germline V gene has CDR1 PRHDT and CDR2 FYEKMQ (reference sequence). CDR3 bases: TGTGCCAGCAGCTCACCGGGACCAGCGGGGTCAGATACGCAGTATTTT. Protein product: CASSSPGPAGSDTQYF. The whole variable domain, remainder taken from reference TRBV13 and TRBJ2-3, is AAGVIQSPRHLIKEKRETATLKCYPIPRHDTVYWYQQGPGQDPQFLISFYEKMQSDKGSIPDRFSAQQFSDYHSELNMSSLELGDSALYFCASSSPGPAGSDTQYFGPGTRLTVL.

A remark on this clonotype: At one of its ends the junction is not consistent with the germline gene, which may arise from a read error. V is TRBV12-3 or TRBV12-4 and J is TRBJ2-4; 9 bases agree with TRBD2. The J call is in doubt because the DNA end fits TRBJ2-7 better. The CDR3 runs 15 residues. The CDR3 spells CASSLRAGGSHEQYF. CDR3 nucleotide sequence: TGTGCCAGCAGTTTACGAGCGGGAGGCTCCCACGAGCAGTACTTC.

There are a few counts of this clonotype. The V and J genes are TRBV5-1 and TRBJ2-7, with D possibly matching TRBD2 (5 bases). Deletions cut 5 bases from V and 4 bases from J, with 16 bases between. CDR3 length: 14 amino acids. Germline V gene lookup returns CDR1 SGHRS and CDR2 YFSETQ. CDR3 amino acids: CASSGYREGYEQYF. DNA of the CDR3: TGCGCCAGCAGTGGATACCGAGAGGGATACGAGCAGTACTTC.

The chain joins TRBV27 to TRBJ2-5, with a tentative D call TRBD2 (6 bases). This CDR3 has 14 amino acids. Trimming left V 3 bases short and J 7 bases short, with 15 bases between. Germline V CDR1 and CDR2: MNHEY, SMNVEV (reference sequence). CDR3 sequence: CASSFKAGLVTQYF. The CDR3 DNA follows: TGTGCCAGCAGTTTTAAGGCGGGGTTGGTGACCCAGTACTTC.

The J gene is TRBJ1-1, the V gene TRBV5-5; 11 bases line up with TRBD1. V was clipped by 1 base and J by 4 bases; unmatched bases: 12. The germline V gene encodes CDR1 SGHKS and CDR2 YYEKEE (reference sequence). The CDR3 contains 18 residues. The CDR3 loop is CASSLWRTGGLVGTEAFF. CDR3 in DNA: TGTGCCAGCAGCTTGTGGCGGACAGGGGGCTTGGTGGGCACTGAAGCTTTCTTT.

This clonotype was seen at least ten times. The CDR3, as DNA: TGTGCCAGCAGTGTCGGGACAACTAATGAAAAACTGTTTTTT. This encodes CASSVGTTNEKLFF. The chain recombines TRBV2 with TRBJ1-4; D remains unclear. Per the germline V gene, CDR1 is SNHLY and CDR2 is FYNNEI. V was shortened by 4 bases and J by 0 bases, with 6 bases between the two germline ends. CDR3 length: 14 amino acids.

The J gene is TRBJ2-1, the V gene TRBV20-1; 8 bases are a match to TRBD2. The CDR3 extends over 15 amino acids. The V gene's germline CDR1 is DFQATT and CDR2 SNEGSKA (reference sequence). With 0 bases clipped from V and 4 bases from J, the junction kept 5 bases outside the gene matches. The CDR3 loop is CSARDLVAGYNEQFF. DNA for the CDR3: TGCAGTGCTAGAGATCTAGTAGCGGGATACAATGAGCAGTTCTTC.

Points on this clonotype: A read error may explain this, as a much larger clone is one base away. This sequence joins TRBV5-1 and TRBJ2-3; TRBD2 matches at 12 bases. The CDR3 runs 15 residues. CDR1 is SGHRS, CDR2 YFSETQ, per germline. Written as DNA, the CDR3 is TGCGCCAGCAGCTTGGGACTAGCGGGAGAGGATACGCGGTATTTT. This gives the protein CASSLGLAGEDTRYF.